Sequencing of this TCR beta chain was carried out in a study of CD8 T cells in ankylosing spondylitis. Note on this clonotype: Antigen unknown.

TCRdb used MiXCR to reprocess the 5' RACE reads, holding one entry per CDR3 protein. Of around 770,000 distinct CDR3 sequences in the sample, roughly 19% were seen once. The CDR3 has 15 residues. The V and J ends lost 4 bases and 6 bases respectively, with 15 bases between them. Germline V lookup: CDR1 LGHDT, CDR2 YNNKEL (reference sequence). General study points: A motif of 7 to 9 highly homologous TCR beta variants was seen as apparently characteristic of ankylosing spondylitis blood.

Sequences were obtained from blood, either unsorted or a sorted T cell fraction (not recorded which). The chain employs TRBV3-1 and TRBJ2-2; either TRBD1 or TRBD2 may fit D (5 bases each). This TCR derives from a male donor with ankylosing spondylitis. Here the CDR3 DNA reads TGTGCCAGCAGCCCCGCAGCCGGGGCGGCCGGGGAGCTGTTTTTT. Translating it yields CASSPAAGAAGELFF.